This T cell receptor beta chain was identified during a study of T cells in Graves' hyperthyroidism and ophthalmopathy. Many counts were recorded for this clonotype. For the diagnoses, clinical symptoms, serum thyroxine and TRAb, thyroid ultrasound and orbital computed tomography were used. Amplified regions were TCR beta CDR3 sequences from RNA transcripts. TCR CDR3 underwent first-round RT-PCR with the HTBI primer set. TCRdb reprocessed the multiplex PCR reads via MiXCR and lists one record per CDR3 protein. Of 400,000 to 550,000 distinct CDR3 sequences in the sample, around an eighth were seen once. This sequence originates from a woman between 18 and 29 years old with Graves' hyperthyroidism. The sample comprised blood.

In nucleotides, the CDR3 is TGTGCCAGCAGTCCGGACAGGGTCGGGGCTAATGAAAAACTGTTTTTT. It codes for CASSPDRVGANEKLFF. The rearrangement uses TRBV2 and TRBJ1-4; 8 bases fit TRBD1. V lost 5 bases, J lost 3 bases, and 8 bases stayed unmatched. Germline V gives CDR1 SNHLY, CDR2 FYNNEI. The CDR3 loop spans 16 amino acids. Using reference TRBV2 and TRBJ1-4 for the parts outside the CDR3, the full variable domain is EPEVTQTPSHQVTQMGQEVILRCVPISNHLYFYWYRQILGQKVEFLVSFYNNEISEKSEIFDDQFSVERPDGSNFTLKIRSTKLEDSAMYFCASSPDRVGANEKLFFGSGTQLSVL.